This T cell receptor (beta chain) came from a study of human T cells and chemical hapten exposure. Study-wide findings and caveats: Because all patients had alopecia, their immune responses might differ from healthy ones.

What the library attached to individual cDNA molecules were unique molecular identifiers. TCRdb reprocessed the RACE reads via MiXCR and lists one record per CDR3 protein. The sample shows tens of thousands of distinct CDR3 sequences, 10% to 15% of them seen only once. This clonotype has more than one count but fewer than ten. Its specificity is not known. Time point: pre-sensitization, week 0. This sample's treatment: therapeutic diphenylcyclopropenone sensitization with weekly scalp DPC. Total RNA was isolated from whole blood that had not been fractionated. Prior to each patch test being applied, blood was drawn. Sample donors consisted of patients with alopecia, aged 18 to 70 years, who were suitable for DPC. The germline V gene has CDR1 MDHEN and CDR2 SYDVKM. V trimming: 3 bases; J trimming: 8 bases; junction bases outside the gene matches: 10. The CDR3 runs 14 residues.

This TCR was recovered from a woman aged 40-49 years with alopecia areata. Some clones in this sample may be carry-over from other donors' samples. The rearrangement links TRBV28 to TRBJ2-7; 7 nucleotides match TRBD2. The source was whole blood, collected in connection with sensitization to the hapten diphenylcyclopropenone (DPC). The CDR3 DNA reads TGTGCCAGCAGTTTCGGGGGGAGTGTAGGACAGCAGTACTTC. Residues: CASSFGGSVGQQYF. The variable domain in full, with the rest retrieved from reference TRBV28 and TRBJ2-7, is DVKVTQSSRYLVKRTGEKVFLECVQDMDHENMFWYRQDPGLGLRLIYFSYDVKMKEKGDIPEGYSVSREKKERFSLILESASTNQTSMYLCASSFGGSVGQQYFGPGTRLTVT.